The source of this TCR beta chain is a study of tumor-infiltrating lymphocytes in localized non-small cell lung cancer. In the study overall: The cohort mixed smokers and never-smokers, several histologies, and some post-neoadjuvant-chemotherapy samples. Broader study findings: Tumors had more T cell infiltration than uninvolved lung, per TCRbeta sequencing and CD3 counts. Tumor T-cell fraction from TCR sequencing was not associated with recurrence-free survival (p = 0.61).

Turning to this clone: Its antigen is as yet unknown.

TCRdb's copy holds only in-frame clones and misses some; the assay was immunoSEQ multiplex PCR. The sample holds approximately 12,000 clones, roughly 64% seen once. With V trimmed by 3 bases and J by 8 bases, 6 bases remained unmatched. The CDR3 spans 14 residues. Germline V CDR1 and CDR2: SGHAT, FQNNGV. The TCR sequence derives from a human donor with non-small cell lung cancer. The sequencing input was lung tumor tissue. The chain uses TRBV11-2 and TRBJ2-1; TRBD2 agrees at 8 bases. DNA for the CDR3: TGTGCCAGCAGCTTCACTAGCGGTTGGGATGAGCAGTTCTTC. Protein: CASSFTSGWDEQFF.